The 30 T cell receptor beta chains below all came from one sample that was sequenced in a study of sequential checkpoint blockade in melanoma. Profiling relied on immunoSEQ multiplex PCR, and the TCRdb table lists in-frame clones only, not all of them. The repertoire holds under 40,000 clones, 70% to 90% seen once, with roughly 12% in the top ten. Specified treatment: randomized to nivolumab then ipilimumab (arm A) or the reverse (arm B). The sample was CD8+ T cells sorted from blood (inferred from file names), taken from a patient given nivolumab and ipilimumab in sequence. Receptor source: a human donor with melanoma.

The chain couples TRBV7-8 to TRBJ1-5, with a weak D call TRBD1 (5 bases). The CDR3 runs 14 residues. CDR1 SGHVS and CDR2 FQNEAQ come from the germline V gene. V lost 3 bases to trimming and J lost 5 bases, with 11 bases between them. CDR3 residues: CASSFGGGDQPQHF. For the CDR3, the DNA is TGTGCCAGCAGCTTCGGTGGGGGGGATCAGCCCCAGCATTTT. The variable domain in full, completed from reference TRBV7-8 and TRBJ1-5, reads GAGVSQSPRYKVAKRGQDVALRCDPISGHVSLFWYQQALGQGPEFLTYFQNEAQLDKSGLPSDRFFAERPEGSVSTLKIQRTQQEDSAVYLCASSFGGGDQPQHFGDGTRLSIL.

This clone has only one observation. This rearrangement joins TRBV4-2 to TRBJ2-3, with 10 bases matching TRBD2. Germline V gene sequence: CDR1 LGHNA, CDR2 YNFKEQ. Losses at the gene ends were 4 bases for V and 4 bases for J; bases not matched to a gene: 8. The CDR3 sequence is 16 residues long. The CDR3 protein is CASSPPSGSYPDTQYF. The CDR3 region has the DNA TGTGCCAGCAGCCCTCCTAGCGGGAGTTACCCAGATACGCAGTATTTT.

The V and J genes are TRBV2 and TRBJ2-2; the match to TRBD2 covers 7 bases. Germline CDR1 SNHLY, CDR2 FYNNEI. The V gene end was trimmed by 0 bases and the J gene end by 0 bases; junction bases not matched to a gene: 13. The CDR3 is 20 amino acids. The CDR3 reads CASSEALLAEDVANTGELFF. For the CDR3, the DNA is TGTGCCAGCAGTGAAGCGCTTCTAGCGGAAGACGTCGCGAACACCGGGGAGCTGTTTTTT.

The J gene is TRBJ2-7, the V gene TRBV6-6; D might be TRBD1 (5 bases). Germline CDR1 and CDR2: MNHNY and SVGAGI (reference sequence). There are 14 residues in the CDR3. Trimming stripped 7 bases from V and 2 bases from J, with 15 bases between. CDR3 in DNA: TGTGCCAGCATTGGCAGGGAAGGGGCCTACGAGCAGTACGTC. Encoded protein: CASIGREGAYEQYV.

The V call is TRBV7-6, the J call TRBJ2-1; D is perhaps TRBD2 (5 bases). Trimming pared 6 bases from V and 9 bases from J, leaving 21 bases between. The germline V gene has CDR1 SGHVS and CDR2 FNYEAQ. The CDR3 consists of 15 residues. Here the CDR3 reads CASSPSAGPVTEQFF. CDR3 DNA: TGTGCCAGCAGTCCCTCCGCGGGCCCGGTTACTGAGCAGTTCTTC.

J is TRBJ2-3 and V is TRBV7-9; 8 bases are a match to TRBD1. V dropped 5 bases and J dropped 0; count of bases not matched to a gene: 7. The V gene's germline CDR1 is SEHNR and CDR2 FQNEAQ (reference sequence). The CDR3 is made up of 16 amino acids. CDR3 nucleotides: TGTGCCAGCAGCCATGGGACAGGACCTAGCACAGATACGCAGTATTTT. This translates into CASSHGTGPSTDTQYF.

This clone occurred once. The V and J genes are TRBV7-2 and TRBJ2-7, with 15 bases matching TRBD2. Germline CDR1 and CDR2: SGHTA and FQGNSA. V lost 5 bases and J lost 1; bases outside the gene matches: 9. The CDR3 length is 18 residues. The CDR3 here is CASSPRTSGGAGSYEQYF. In DNA form, the CDR3 reads TGTGCCAGCAGCCCCCGGACTAGCGGGGGGGCTGGTTCCTACGAGCAGTACTTC.

J is TRBJ1-6 and V is TRBV19, with 11 bases lining up with TRBD1. Germline V gene sequence: CDR1 LNHDA, CDR2 SQIVND (reference sequence). Trimming took 3 bases from V and 7 from J; bases not matched to a gene: 5. This CDR3 comprises 16 residues. The CDR3 coding sequence is TGTGCCAGTAGTATCGGGGACAGGGGGGGGAATTCACCCCTCCACTTT. It is translated as CASSIGDRGGNSPLHF.

This clone was seen a single time. V gene TRBV4-1 combines with J gene TRBJ2-2, with a possible D match to TRBD2 (5 bases). The CDR3 loop spans 14 amino acids. V shed 3 bases and J shed 4 bases, with 9 bases lying between them. Germline loops: CDR1 MGHRA, CDR2 YSYEKL. The CDR3 DNA reads as TGCGCCAGCAGCCAGGCCGGACTCACCGGGGAGCTGTTTTTT. It codes for CASSQAGLTGELFF.

The chain has TRBV7-9 and TRBJ2-1, with D uncertain. This CDR3 has 13 amino acids. Trimming took off 7 bases at V and 4 bases at J, with 11 bases between the two ends. CDR1 and CDR2 (germline): SEHNR, FQNEAQ (reference sequence). The CDR3 nucleotides read TGTGCCAGCACCCTAAGCGATTACAATGAGCAGTTCTTC. Translating it yields CASTLSDYNEQFF.

V gene TRBV13 combines with J gene TRBJ1-2; no reliable D call. Germline-derived CDR1 and CDR2 are PRHDT and FYEKMQ (reference sequence). The V and J ends lost 5 bases and 6 bases respectively, with 10 bases between them. This CDR3 has 12 amino acids. The CDR3 nucleotides read TGTGCCAGCAGCCTCGGGTCCGATGGCTACACCTTC. This translates into CASSLGSDGYTF.

The chain combines TRBV2 with TRBJ2-7, with a tentative D call TRBD2 (5 bases). Germline CDR1 and CDR2: SNHLY and FYNNEI. V was trimmed by 4 bases and J by 5 bases, leaving 12 bases between them. The length of the CDR3 is 13 residues. CDR3 loop: CASSGMGVDEQYV. DNA for the CDR3: TGTGCCAGCAGTGGGATGGGAGTCGACGAGCAGTACGTC.

The chain carries TRBV28 and TRBJ2-5, with D possibly being TRBD1 (5 bases). Germline CDR1 is MDHEN and CDR2 is SYDVKM. The CDR3 consists of 13 residues. Trimming took off 6 bases at V and 1 base at J, with 9 bases between the two ends. The CDR3 sequence: CASRRQSQETQYF. In DNA form, the CDR3 reads TGTGCCAGCAGGAGACAGTCCCAAGAGACCCAGTACTTC.

This chain links TRBV9 with TRBJ2-1; D unresolved. Between the trimmed V and J ends, which lost 0 bases and 1 base, there was a span of 8 bases. This CDR3 has 15 residues. CDR1 is SGDLS, CDR2 YYNGEE, per germline. CDR3: CASSVGLGSYNEQFF. CDR3 bases: TGTGCCAGCAGCGTAGGGCTAGGATCCTACAATGAGCAGTTCTTC.

V is TRBV6-5 and J is TRBJ2-1; D might be TRBD1 (5 bases). V was clipped by 0 bases and J by 3 bases, with 12 bases between them. The CDR3 length is 16 residues. Per the germline V gene, CDR1 is MNHEY and CDR2 is SVGAGI. CDR3 region: CASSYSRARGYNEQFF. CDR3 DNA: TGTGCCAGCAGTTACTCGAGAGCTAGGGGCTACAATGAGCAGTTCTTC.

This clone was seen a handful of times. The V gene is TRBV28, the J gene TRBJ1-5, with D uncertain. Trimming removed 7 bases from V and 4 bases from J, with 11 bases in between. Germline V lookup: CDR1 MDHEN, CDR2 SYDVKM. CDR3 length: 13 amino acids. The CDR3 region has the DNA TGTGCCAGCACTTACACAGAAAATCAGCCCCAGCATTTT. Amino acid sequence: CASTYTENQPQHF. The entire variable domain, with the rest obtained from reference TRBV28 and TRBJ1-5, is as follows: DVKVTQSSRYLVKRTGEKVFLECVQDMDHENMFWYRQDPGLGLRLIYFSYDVKMKEKGDIPEGYSVSREKKERFSLILESASTNQTSMYLCASTYTENQPQHFGDGTRLSIL.

The chain recombines TRBV6-5 with TRBJ1-5; 7 bases align to TRBD1. This CDR3 region has 13 residues. The germline V gene encodes CDR1 MNHEY and CDR2 SVGAGI. V dropped 3 bases and J dropped 6; count of bases not matched to a gene: 2. CDR3 bases: TGTGCCAGCAGTTATGCAGGGGGTCAGCCCCAGCATTTT. It specifies CASSYAGGQPQHF.

The chain links TRBV28 to TRBJ2-5, with D maybe TRBD2 (6 bases). The end of the DNA aligns better with TRBJ2-7, so the J call may be wrong. This CDR3 is 13 amino acids long. Germline assignment: CDR1 MDHEN and CDR2 SYDVKM. CDR3: CASSLGTQYEQYF. In DNA form, the CDR3 reads TGTGCCAGCAGTTTAGGGACTCAGTACGAGCAGTACTTC.

This clone was recorded once. This chain joins TRBV19 and TRBJ2-2; 8 positions match TRBD2. In germline, CDR1 is LNHDA, CDR2 SQIVND (reference sequence). With V trimmed by 4 bases and J by 5 bases, 6 bases remained unmatched. The CDR3 runs 15 residues. This chain's CDR3 is CASSTSGTSTGELFF. In DNA form, the CDR3 reads TGTGCCAGTAGTACGTCCGGGACTAGTACCGGGGAGCTGTTTTTT.

J is TRBJ2-7 and V is TRBV27, with 8 bases lining up with TRBD1. V lost 5 bases and J lost 2; bases outside the gene matches: 5. The CDR3 length is 14 residues. Germline-derived CDR1 and CDR2 are MNHEY and SMNVEV (reference sequence). The CDR3 loop reads CASSIGTGTYEQYF. The CDR3 DNA sequence: TGTGCCAGCAGTATCGGGACAGGTACCTACGAGCAGTACTTC.

The V gene is TRBV29-1, the J gene TRBJ1-2, with no clear D. V was pared by 7 bases and J by 6 bases, with 12 bases between. CDR1 and CDR2 (germline): SQVTM, ANQGSEA. There are 11 residues in the CDR3. CDR3 nucleotide sequence: TGCAGCGCCCGTGAGGCGGATGGCTACACCTTC. It specifies CSAREADGYTF.

A word on this clone: The final CDR3 position lacks the conserved phenylalanine or tryptophan, pointing to a likely read error. The DNA is omitted, as the CDR3 cannot be located on it reliably, and the CDR3 follows TCRdb's listing. J is TRBJ2-7 and V is TRBV25-1; no DNA check was done on the table's D call, TRBD1. Germline V gene lookup returns CDR1 MGHDK and CDR2 SYGVNS. From its first to its last residue, the CDR3 has 9 amino acids. CDR3 region: CARTGPQAD.

This clone was detected a few times. J is TRBJ2-7 and V is TRBV4-1, with D tentatively TRBD2 (6 bases). Germline-derived CDR1 and CDR2 are MGHRA and YSYEKL. V lost 4 bases, J lost 2 bases, and 12 bases lay in between. This CDR3 spans 14 amino acids. The CDR3 DNA sequence: TGCGCCAGCAGCCCCGCCCCGGGAGCCTACGAGCAGTACTTC. It is translated as CASSPAPGAYEQYF.

This clone was detected once. The chain combines TRBV7-3 with TRBJ1-4; possible D gene TRBD1, 6 bases. The CDR3 runs 15 residues. Trimming cost V 5 bases and J 0 bases, with 10 bases left between them. From germline, CDR1 is SGHTA and CDR2 FQGTGA. The CDR3 loop reads CASSAGGATNEKLFF. CDR3 sequence (DNA): TGTGCCAGCAGCGCGGGGGGCGCAACTAATGAAAAACTGTTTTTT.

The chain carries TRBV5-6 and TRBJ1-3, with unresolved D. Trimming stripped 4 bases from V and 4 bases from J, with 21 bases between. Germline V lookup: CDR1 SGHDT, CDR2 YYEEEE. The CDR3 covers 17 residues. CDR3 sequence (DNA): TGTGCCAGCAGCGCACTGAACGTGGCGGCTCGGGGAAACACCATATATTTT. Its protein is CASSALNVAARGNTIYF.

This chain uses TRBV7-9 with TRBJ2-2, with D possibly being TRBD1 (6 bases). The CDR3 extends over 16 amino acids. Trimming left V 7 bases short and J 1 base short, with 16 bases between. Germline V CDR1 and CDR2: SEHNR, FQNEAQ (reference sequence). The CDR3 nucleotides read TGTGCCAGCACCTCACGGAGGACAGTGAACACCGGGGAGCTGTTTTTT. Translating gives CASTSRRTVNTGELFF.

J is TRBJ2-7 and V is TRBV5-1; D remains ambiguous. V was clipped by 0 bases and J by 3 bases, with 7 bases between them. CDR3 size: 13 residues. CDR1 SGHRS and CDR2 YFSETQ come from the germline V gene. CDR3 sequence: CASSLDGVYEQYV. In nucleotides, the CDR3 is TGCGCCAGCAGCTTGGATGGAGTCTACGAGCAGTACGTC.

This clone occurred once. The chain joins TRBV5-6 to TRBJ1-1; 11 bases align to TRBD1. V lost 4 bases, J lost 3 bases, and 11 bases stayed unmatched. Germline CDR1 is SGHDT and CDR2 is YYEEEE. There are 17 residues in the CDR3. This CDR3 reads CASSKDRGRIRDTEAFF. The CDR3 region has the DNA TGTGCCAGCAGCAAGGACAGGGGGCGGATCCGTGACACTGAAGCTTTCTTT.

This clone has only a few counts. The rearrangement uses TRBV7-8 and TRBJ1-5, with 7 bases aligning to TRBD1. V lost 5 bases and J lost 1; bases outside the gene matches: 5. This CDR3 spans 15 amino acids. Germline CDR1 is SGHVS and CDR2 is FQNEAQ. The CDR3 DNA follows: TGTGCCAGCAGCGGCGTCAGGGGGAGCAATCAGCCCCAGCATTTT. Its protein product is CASSGVRGSNQPQHF. The full variable domain, its missing parts supplied by reference TRBV7-8 and TRBJ1-5, is GAGVSQSPRYKVAKRGQDVALRCDPISGHVSLFWYQQALGQGPEFLTYFQNEAQLDKSGLPSDRFFAERPEGSVSTLKIQRTQQEDSAVYLCASSGVRGSNQPQHFGDGTRLSIL.

This chain uses TRBV4-1 with TRBJ2-3, with a possible D match to TRBD1 (5 bases). The CDR3 contains 15 residues. CDR1 is MGHRA, CDR2 YSYEKL, per germline. Between the trimmed V and J ends, which lost 4 bases and 0 bases, there was a span of 11 bases. Written as DNA, the CDR3 is TGCGCCAGCAGCCCTCAGGGATTTAGCACAGATACGCAGTATTTT. Its protein is CASSPQGFSTDTQYF.